These T cell receptor beta chains were read from a single sample in a study of shared clonotypes between healthy human individuals. TCRdb keeps only in-frame clones here, not all; method: immunoSEQ multiplex PCR. The sample records roughly 2.1 million clones, just over 90% being singletons. Sequenced material: naive CD8+ T cells from PBMCs. All receptors derive from a man aged 18 to 29 in good health. Some clones in this sample may be carry-over from other donors' samples. Both conserved end residues are part of each CDR3. D genes are given only for firm matches. Rows give clone size only sometimes, using once, few, many, or a class for an expanded clone.

DNA: TGTGCCAGCAGCCGAGGACAGGGGGCTTCCTACGAGCAGTACTTC; CDR3: CASSRGQGASYEQYF; D: TRBD1; V: TRBV11-2; J: TRBJ2-7; size: -
DNA: TGTGCCAGCAGCGCCCGAATTGCCGACGGCTCTCGAGAAGCTTTCTTT; CDR3: CASSARIADGSREAFF; D: -; V: TRBV5-4; J: TRBJ1-1; size: -
DNA: TGTGCCAGCGGGGGCGTACTGTTTTTT; CDR3: CASGGVLFF; D: -; V: TRBV6-1; J: TRBJ1-4; size: once
DNA: TGTGCCAGCAGCATGTCGAGGTGGCAGGAGTTGGGCAATCAGCCCCAGCATTTT; CDR3: CASSMSRWQELGNQPQHF; D: -; V: TRBV5-5; J: TRBJ1-5; size: -
DNA: TGTGCCAGTAGCTTAACAGGGGACACCGGGGAGCTGTTTTTT; CDR3: CASSLTGDTGELFF; D: TRBD1; V: TRBV19; J: TRBJ2-2; size: -
DNA: TGTGCCAGTAGTACTGATCTGGACAGTCCCCTCTACGAGCAGTACTTC; CDR3: CASSTDLDSPLYEQYF; D: -; V: TRBV19; J: TRBJ2-7; size: -
DNA: TGTGCCAGTAGTATACTCATAGCGGGATATTACAATGAGCAGTTCTTC; CDR3: CASSILIAGYYNEQFF; D: TRBD2; V: TRBV19; J: TRBJ2-1; size: -
DNA: TGTGCCAGCAGCTTAGTCCGTGGACAGGGACTGAACACTGAAGCTTTCTTT; CDR3: CASSLVRGQGLNTEAFF; D: TRBD1; V: TRBV7-9; J: TRBJ1-1; size: -
DNA: TGTGCCACCTTGAACCGGGTCTATGGGGCCAACGTCCTGACTTTC; CDR3: CATLNRVYGANVLTF; D: -; V: TRBV28; J: TRBJ2-6; size: -
DNA: TGTGCCAGTAGTTGGGGTAAGGCTGAAGCTTTCTTT; CDR3: CASSWGKAEAFF; D: -; V: TRBV19; J: TRBJ1-1; size: -
DNA: TGTGCCAGCAGCCTGAACCCCAGGGTTCATAGCAATCAGCCCCAGCATTTT; CDR3: CASSLNPRVHSNQPQHF; D: -; V: TRBV28; J: TRBJ1-5; size: -
DNA: TGTGCCAGCAGGGTCGTAACTAATGAAAAACTGTTTTTT; CDR3: CASRVVTNEKLFF; D: -; V: TRBV28; J: TRBJ1-4; size: -
DNA: TGCAGCGTTACCGTCCAGGGTTACGAGCAGTACTTC; CDR3: CSVTVQGYEQYF; D: -; V: TRBV29-1; J: TRBJ2-7; size: -
DNA: TGTGCCACCAGTCTAACCAGCTACAATGAGCAGTTCTTC; CDR3: CATSLTSYNEQFF; D: -; V: TRBV15; J: TRBJ2-1; size: few
DNA: TGTGCCAGCAGCTTAAGGACAAACTCCTACGAGCAGTACTTC; CDR3: CASSLRTNSYEQYF; D: -; V: TRBV7-8; J: TRBJ2-7; size: -
DNA: TGTGCCAGCAGTGAAACGGGGATCCGCACTGAAGCTTTCTTT; CDR3: CASSETGIRTEAFF; D: -; V: TRBV2; J: TRBJ1-1; size: -
DNA: TGTGCCAGTAGTATCAGGGAGGGCAATCAGCCCCAGCATTTT; CDR3: CASSIREGNQPQHF; D: -; V: TRBV19; J: TRBJ1-5; size: -
DNA: TGCAGCGTTGTCGGCGGTAGGCGGGACGCAGTGGATACGCAGTATTTT; CDR3: CSVVGGRRDAVDTQYF; D: -; V: TRBV29-1; J: TRBJ2-3; size: once
DNA: TGTGCCAGCAGGGACAGAGGTGACCACGAGCAGTACTTC; CDR3: CASRDRGDHEQYF; D: -; V: TRBV28; J: TRBJ2-7; size: -
DNA: TGTGCCAGCAGCTTTTGGCAGGGGATGAAAACTGAAGCTTTCTTT; CDR3: CASSFWQGMKTEAFF; D: -; V: TRBV7-9; J: TRBJ1-1; size: -
DNA: TGTGCCAGCAGCCCACGGACAGGGGGGCAAGAGACCCAGTACTTC; CDR3: CASSPRTGGQETQYF; D: TRBD1; V: TRBV11-2; J: TRBJ2-5; size: -
DNA: TGTGCCAGCAGCTTAGGGCCTGACCCCCCCTACGAGCAGTACTTC; CDR3: CASSLGPDPPYEQYF; D: -; V: TRBV11-2; J: TRBJ2-7; size: -
DNA: TGTGCCTGGAGTGTACTGGCGGGCAGCACTGAAGCTTTCTTT; CDR3: CAWSVLAGSTEAFF; D: -; V: TRBV30; J: TRBJ1-1; size: -
DNA: TGCGCCAGCAGCCAAGATATGAGGGGGGACGAGCAGTACTTC; CDR3: CASSQDMRGDEQYF; D: -; V: TRBV4-3; J: TRBJ2-7; size: -
DNA: TGCAGCGTTGAAGCCGGGAGAGGCGCCTACGAGCAGTACTTC; CDR3: CSVEAGRGAYEQYF; D: -; V: TRBV29-1; J: TRBJ2-7; size: -
DNA: TGTGCCAGCAGTTTAGTCCCGGGTTGGGATGGCTACACCTTC; CDR3: CASSLVPGWDGYTF; D: -; V: TRBV28; J: TRBJ1-2; size: once
DNA: TGTGCCACCTCCGGCAGAACCCAAAATTCTGGGGCCAACGTCCTGACTTTC; CDR3: CATSGRTQNSGANVLTF; D: -; V: TRBV19; J: TRBJ2-6; size: -
DNA: TGTGCCAGCAGCGGAACGGTAAGCGGGAGGCCCCCATACTACAATGAGCAGTTCTTC; CDR3: CASSGTVSGRPPYYNEQFF; D: TRBD2; V: TRBV9; J: TRBJ2-1; size: -
DNA: TGTGCCAGCAGTTACTCGTTGGTTTCCTACGAGCAGTACTTC; CDR3: CASSYSLVSYEQYF; D: -; V: TRBV6-6; J: TRBJ2-7; size: -
DNA: TGTGCCAGCAGTTTATCGCGCGCATACAGGGCTGATGAAAAACTGTTTTTT; CDR3: CASSLSRAYRADEKLFF; D: -; V: TRBV27; J: TRBJ1-4; size: -
DNA: TGTGCCAGCAGTTACGACGGGAGGGCCTACAATGAGCAGTTCTTC; CDR3: CASSYDGRAYNEQFF; D: TRBD2; V: TRBV6-5; J: TRBJ2-1; size: -
DNA: TGTGCCAGCAGCGTTAGCGGGAGACCCACCGGGGAGCTGTTTTTT; CDR3: CASSVSGRPTGELFF; D: TRBD2; V: TRBV11-2; J: TRBJ2-2; size: -
DNA: TGTGCCAGCAGCTCGGACACGGGCAAAAACATTCAGTACTTC; CDR3: CASSSDTGKNIQYF; D: -; V: TRBV7-2; J: TRBJ2-4; size: -
DNA: TGCGCCAGCAGCCAGGGTAGCGGGAGACAAGAGACCCAGTACTTC; CDR3: CASSQGSGRQETQYF; D: TRBD2; V: TRBV4-3; J: TRBJ2-5; size: once
DNA: TGCGCCAGCAGGCGTCAACCACAGGGCTCCGAGCAGTACTTC; CDR3: CASRRQPQGSEQYF; D: -; V: TRBV23-1; J: TRBJ2-7; size: -
DNA: TGTGCCACCAGCAGCCGGGACAGCACCTACGAGCAGTACTTC; CDR3: CATSSRDSTYEQYF; D: TRBD1; V: TRBV15; J: TRBJ2-7; size: -
DNA: TGTGCCACCAGCCAACGGACAGGATCCACTGAAGCTTTCTTT; CDR3: CATSQRTGSTEAFF; D: TRBD1; V: TRBV15; J: TRBJ1-1; size: once
DNA: TGTGCCAGCAGCCCCAGACAGGGGGCCCCAAACTATGGCTACACCTTC; CDR3: CASSPRQGAPNYGYTF; D: TRBD1; V: TRBV7-9; J: TRBJ1-2; size: -
DNA: TGTGCCAGCAGCTCGGACAGAGCATCTGAAAAACTGTTTTTT; CDR3: CASSSDRASEKLFF; D: -; V: TRBV5-4; J: TRBJ1-4; size: -
DNA: TGCGCCAGCAGCTTGTGGCGGGACGACACCGGGGAGCTGTTTTTT; CDR3: CASSLWRDDTGELFF; D: -; V: TRBV5-1; J: TRBJ2-2; size: -
DNA: TGTGCCAGCATCCCGGGGACCGGGGAGCTGTTTTTT; CDR3: CASIPGTGELFF; D: -; V: TRBV7-9; J: TRBJ2-2; size: -